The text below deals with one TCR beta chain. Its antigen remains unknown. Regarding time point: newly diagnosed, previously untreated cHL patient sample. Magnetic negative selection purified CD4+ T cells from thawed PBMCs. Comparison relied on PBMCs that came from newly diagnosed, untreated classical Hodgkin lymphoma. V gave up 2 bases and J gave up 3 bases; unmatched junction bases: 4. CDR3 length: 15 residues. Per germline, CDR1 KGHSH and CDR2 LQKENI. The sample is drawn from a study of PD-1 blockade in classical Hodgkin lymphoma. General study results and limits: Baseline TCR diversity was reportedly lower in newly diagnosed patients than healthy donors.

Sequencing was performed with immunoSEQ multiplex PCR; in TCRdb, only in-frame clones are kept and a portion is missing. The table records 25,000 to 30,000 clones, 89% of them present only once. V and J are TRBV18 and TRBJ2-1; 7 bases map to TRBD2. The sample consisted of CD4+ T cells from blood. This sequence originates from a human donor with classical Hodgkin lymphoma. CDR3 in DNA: TGTGCCAGCTCACCAAGGTCTAGCGGCTACAATGAGCAGTTCTTC. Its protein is CASSPRSSGYNEQFF.